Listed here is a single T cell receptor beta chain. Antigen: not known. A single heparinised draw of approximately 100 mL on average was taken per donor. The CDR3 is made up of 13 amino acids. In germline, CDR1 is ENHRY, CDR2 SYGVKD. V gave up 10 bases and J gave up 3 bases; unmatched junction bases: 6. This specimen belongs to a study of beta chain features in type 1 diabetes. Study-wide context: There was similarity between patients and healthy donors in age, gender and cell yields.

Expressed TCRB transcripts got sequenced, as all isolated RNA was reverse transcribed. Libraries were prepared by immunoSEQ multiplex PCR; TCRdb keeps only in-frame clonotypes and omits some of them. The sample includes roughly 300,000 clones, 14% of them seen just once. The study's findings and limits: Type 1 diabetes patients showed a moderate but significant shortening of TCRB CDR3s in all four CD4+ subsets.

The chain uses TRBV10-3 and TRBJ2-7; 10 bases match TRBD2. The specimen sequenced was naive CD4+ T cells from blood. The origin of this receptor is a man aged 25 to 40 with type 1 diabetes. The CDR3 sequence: CATSTSGYYEQYF. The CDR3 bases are TGTGCCACCTCGACTAGCGGGTACTACGAGCAGTACTTC.